This T cell receptor beta chain was retrieved from a study of long-term antiretroviral therapy in people with HIV. Overall study context: The immediate-ART recommendation dates to 2015, and the earliest samples predate it by about a decade.

On this clone: Its antigen is unknown.

Researchers secured at least one pre-ART and at least two post-ART PBMC samples from each donor. The authors ran the immunoSEQ assay, v3.0, at survey level. The assay was immunoSEQ multiplex PCR, and TCRdb's table has in-frame clones only and misses some. In the table there are about 19,000 clones, roughly 86% of which are singletons. Study outcomes and limitations: HIV repertoires spanned tighter CDR3 length ranges than controls did. Pre-ART-expanded clones dominated the repertoire at all time points.

V was clipped by 4 bases and J by 10 bases, with 9 bases between them. Germline V gives CDR1 SGHDT, CDR2 YYEEEE. This CDR3 is built from 12 residues. The chain joins TRBV5-6 to TRBJ1-6; D call uncertain. The sequencing used unsorted PBMCs, collected 0.5 years after starting antiretroviral therapy. The TCR originated in a man aged 40-55 years with HIV. The CDR3 loop reads CASSRDSSPLHF. Written as DNA, the CDR3 is TGTGCCAGCAGCCGGGATTCATCACCCCTCCACTTT.